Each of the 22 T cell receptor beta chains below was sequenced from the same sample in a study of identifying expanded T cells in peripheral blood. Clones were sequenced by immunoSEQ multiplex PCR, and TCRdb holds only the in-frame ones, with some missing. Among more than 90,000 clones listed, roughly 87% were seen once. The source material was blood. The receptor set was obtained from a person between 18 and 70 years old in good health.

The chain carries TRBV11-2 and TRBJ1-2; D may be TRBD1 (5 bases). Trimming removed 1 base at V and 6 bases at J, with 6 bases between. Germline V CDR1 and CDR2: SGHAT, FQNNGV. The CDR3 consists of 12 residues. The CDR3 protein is CASSLVRDGYTF. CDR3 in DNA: TGTGCCAGCAGCTTAGTCAGGGATGGCTACACCTTC.

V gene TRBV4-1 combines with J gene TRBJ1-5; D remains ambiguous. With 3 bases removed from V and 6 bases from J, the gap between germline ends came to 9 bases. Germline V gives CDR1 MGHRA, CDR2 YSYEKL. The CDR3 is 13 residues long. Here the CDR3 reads CASSQSSTQPQHF. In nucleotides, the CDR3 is TGCGCCAGCAGCCAGTCCTCCACTCAGCCCCAGCATTTT.

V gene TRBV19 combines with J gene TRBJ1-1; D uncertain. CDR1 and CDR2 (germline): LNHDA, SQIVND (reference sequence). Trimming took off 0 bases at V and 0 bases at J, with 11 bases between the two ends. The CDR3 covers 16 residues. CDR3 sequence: CASSIDMKAMNTEAFF. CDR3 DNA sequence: TGTGCCAGTAGTATAGATATGAAAGCAATGAACACTGAAGCTTTCTTT.

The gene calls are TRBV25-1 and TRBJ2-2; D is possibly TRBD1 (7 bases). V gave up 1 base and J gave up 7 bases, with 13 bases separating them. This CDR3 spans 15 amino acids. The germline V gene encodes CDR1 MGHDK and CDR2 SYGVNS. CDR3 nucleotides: TGTGCCAGCAGTGAATTCCCAGGGGGGTTCGGGGAGCTGTTTTTT. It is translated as CASSEFPGGFGELFF.

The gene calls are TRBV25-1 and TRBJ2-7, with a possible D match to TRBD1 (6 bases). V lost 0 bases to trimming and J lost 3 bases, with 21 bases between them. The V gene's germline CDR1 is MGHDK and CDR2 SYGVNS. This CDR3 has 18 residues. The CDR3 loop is CASSEYGQTRAGLYEQYF. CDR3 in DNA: TGTGCCAGCAGTGAATACGGACAGACCCGGGCTGGTCTCTACGAGCAGTACTTC.

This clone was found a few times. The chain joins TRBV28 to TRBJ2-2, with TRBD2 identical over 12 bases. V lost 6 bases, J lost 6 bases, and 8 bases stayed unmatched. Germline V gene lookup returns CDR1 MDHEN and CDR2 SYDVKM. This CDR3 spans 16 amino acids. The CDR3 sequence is CASSLPSGGAAGELFF. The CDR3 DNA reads TGTGCCAGCAGCCTCCCTAGCGGGGGGGCCGCCGGGGAGCTGTTTTTT.

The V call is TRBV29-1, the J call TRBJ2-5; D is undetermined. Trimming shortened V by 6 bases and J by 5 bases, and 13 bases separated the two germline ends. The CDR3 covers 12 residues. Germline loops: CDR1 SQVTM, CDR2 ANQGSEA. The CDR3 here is CSVGGVGETQYF. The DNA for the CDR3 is TGCAGCGTCGGTGGAGTTGGGGAGACCCAGTACTTC.

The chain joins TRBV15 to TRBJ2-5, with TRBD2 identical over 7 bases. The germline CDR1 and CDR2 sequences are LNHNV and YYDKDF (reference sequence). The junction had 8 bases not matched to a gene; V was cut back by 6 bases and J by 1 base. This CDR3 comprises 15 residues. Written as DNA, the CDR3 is TGTGCCACCAGTCAGCCAGCGGGGCTCCAAGAGACCCAGTACTTC. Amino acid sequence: CATSQPAGLQETQYF.

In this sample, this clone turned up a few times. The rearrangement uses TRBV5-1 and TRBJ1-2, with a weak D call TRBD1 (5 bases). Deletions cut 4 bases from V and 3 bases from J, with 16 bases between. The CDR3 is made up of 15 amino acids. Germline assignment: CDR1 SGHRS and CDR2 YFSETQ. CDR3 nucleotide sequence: TGCGCCAGCAGCCCGATAAGGGGTAAGGACTATGGCTACACCTTC. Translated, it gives CASSPIRGKDYGYTF.

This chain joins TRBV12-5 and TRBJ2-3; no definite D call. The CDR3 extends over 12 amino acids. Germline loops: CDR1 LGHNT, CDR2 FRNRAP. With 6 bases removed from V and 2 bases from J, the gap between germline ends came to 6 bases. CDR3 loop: CASGQDTDTQYF. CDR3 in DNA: TGTGCTAGTGGCCAGGACACAGATACGCAGTATTTT.

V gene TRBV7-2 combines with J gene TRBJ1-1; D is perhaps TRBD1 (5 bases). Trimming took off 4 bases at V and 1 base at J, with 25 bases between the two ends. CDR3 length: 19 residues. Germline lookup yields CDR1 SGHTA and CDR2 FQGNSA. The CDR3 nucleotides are TGTGCCAGCAGCTGGTTTTCGGGCAGGGCCAAAGTTAGGAACACTGAAGCTTTCTTT. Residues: CASSWFSGRAKVRNTEAFF. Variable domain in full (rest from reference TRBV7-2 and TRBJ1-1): GAGVSQSPSNKVTEKGKDVELRCDPISGHTALYWYRQSLGQGLEFLIYFQGNSAPDKSGLPSDRFSAERTGGSVSTLTIQRTQQEDSAVYLCASSWFSGRAKVRNTEAFFGQGTRLTVV.

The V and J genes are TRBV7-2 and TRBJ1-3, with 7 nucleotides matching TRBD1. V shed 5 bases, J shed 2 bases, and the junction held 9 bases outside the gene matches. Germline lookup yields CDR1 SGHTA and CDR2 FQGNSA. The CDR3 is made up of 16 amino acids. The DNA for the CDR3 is TGTGCCAGCAGCGCCCGACAGGGAACCCCTGGAAACACCATATATTTT. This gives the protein CASSARQGTPGNTIYF.

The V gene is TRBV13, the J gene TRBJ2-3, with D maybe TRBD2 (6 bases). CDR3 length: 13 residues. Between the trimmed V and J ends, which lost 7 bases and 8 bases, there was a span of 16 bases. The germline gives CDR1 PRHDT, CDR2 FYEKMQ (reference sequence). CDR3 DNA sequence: TGTGCCAGCACCCACCAGGCCGGGAGTACGCAGTATTTT. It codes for CASTHQAGSTQYF.

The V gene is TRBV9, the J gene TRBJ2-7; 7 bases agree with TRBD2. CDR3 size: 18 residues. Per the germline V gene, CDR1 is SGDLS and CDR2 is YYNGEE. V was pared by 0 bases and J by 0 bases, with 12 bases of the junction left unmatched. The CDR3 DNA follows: TGTGCCAGCAGCGTAGGAAGAAGCGGGGCGGGAAGCTCCTACGAGCAGTACTTC. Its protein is CASSVGRSGAGSSYEQYF.

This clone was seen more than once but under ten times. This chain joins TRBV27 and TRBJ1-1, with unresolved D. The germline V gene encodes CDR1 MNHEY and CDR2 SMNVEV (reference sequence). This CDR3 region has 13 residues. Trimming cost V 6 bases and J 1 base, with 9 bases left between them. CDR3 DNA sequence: TGTGCCAGCAGGATACAGACGAACACTGAAGCTTTCTTT. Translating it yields CASRIQTNTEAFF.

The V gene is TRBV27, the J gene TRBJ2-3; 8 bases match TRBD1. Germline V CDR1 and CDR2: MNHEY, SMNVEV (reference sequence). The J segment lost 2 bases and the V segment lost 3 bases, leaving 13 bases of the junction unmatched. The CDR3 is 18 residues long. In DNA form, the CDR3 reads TGTGCCAGCAGTTTGGGGCGACAGGGGTCATTATTCACAGATACGCAGTATTTT. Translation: CASSLGRQGSLFTDTQYF.

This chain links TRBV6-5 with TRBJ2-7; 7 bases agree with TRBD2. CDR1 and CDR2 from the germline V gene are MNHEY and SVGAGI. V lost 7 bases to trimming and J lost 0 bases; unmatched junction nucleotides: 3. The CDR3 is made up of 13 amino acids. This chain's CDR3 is CASTGRGSYEQYF. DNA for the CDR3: TGTGCCAGCACTGGGAGGGGCTCCTACGAGCAGTACTTC.

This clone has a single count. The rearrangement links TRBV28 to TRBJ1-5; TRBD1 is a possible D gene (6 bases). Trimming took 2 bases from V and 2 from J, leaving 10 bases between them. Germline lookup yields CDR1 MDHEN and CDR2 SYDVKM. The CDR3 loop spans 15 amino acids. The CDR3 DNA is TGTGCCAGCAGTTTAACTTACAGGGGCAATCAGCCCCAGCATTTT. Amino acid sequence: CASSLTYRGNQPQHF.

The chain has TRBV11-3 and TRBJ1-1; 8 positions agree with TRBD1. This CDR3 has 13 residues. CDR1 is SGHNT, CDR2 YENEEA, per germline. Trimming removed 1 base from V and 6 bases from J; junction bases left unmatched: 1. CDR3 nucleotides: TGTGCCAGCAGCTTAGTACAGGGGGCTGAAGCTTTCTTT. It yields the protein CASSLVQGAEAFF.

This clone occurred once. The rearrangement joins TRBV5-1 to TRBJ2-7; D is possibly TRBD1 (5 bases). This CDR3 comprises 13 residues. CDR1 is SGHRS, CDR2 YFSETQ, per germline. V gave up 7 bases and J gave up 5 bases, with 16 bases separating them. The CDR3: CASLDSVKDEQYF. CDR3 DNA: TGCGCCAGCCTTGACAGCGTTAAGGACGAGCAGTACTTC.

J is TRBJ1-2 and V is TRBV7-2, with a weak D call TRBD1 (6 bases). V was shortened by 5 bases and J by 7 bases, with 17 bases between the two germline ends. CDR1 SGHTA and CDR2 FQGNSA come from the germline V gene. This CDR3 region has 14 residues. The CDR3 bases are TGTGCCAGCAGCCCGGGACAACGGATGGGTGGCTACACCTTC. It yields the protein CASSPGQRMGGYTF.

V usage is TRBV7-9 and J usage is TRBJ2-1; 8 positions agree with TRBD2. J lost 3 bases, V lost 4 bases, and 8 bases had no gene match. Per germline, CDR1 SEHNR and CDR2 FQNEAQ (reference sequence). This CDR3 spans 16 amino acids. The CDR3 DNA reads TGTGCCAGCAGCTGGCCAGCGGGGGACCTCTACAATGAGCAGTTCTTC. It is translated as CASSWPAGDLYNEQFF.